This record covers a single TCR beta chain. Its target is unknown. These data are taken from a study of CD8+CD57+ T cells in acquired aplastic anemia. Study as a whole: Sorted CD4+ and CD8+ cells gave an average of around 3.3 ug of DNA.

This CDR3 has 13 amino acids. V was shortened by 2 bases and J by 5 bases, with 7 bases between the two germline ends. Germline V gene lookup returns CDR1 WSHSY and CDR2 SAAADI. Genomic DNA served as template for TCR beta VDJ and CDR3 profiling. TCRdb re-derived calls from the reads in MiXCR, one entry per CDR3 protein. The sample has about 190,000 distinct CDR3 sequences, over 60% seen once; the top ten hold under 60%. General observations from the study: Sharing between patients and controls was observed for around 30 CD8+ CDR3 sequences.

This receptor was obtained from a human donor with severe aplastic anemia or a healthy control (not recorded which). The chain couples TRBV10-2 to TRBJ1-5; D uncertain. Sample: sorted CD4+, CD8+, or CD8+CD57+ T cells (not recorded which) from PBMCs. In nucleotides, the CDR3 is TGCGCCAGCAGTGAGGGGCAGTATCAGCCCCAGCATTTT. It is translated as CASSEGQYQPQHF.